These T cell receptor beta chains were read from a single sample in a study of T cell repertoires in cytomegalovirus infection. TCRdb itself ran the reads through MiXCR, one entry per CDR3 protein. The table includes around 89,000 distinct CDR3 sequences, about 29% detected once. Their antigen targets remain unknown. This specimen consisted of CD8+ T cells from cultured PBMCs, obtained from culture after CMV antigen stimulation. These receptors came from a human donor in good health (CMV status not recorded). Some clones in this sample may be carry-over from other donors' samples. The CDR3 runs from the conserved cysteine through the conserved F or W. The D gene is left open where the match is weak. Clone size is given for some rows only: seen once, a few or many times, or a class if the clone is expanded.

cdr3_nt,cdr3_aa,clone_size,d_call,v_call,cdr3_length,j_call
TGCAGCGCAGACGAGCGGGGTCTAACAGATACGCAGTATTTT,CSADERGLTDTQYF,few,TRBD2,TRBV29-1,14,TRBJ2-3
TGCAGTGCTGGATTCCGGGACAGCATATCCACCATTGGCGCAGATACGCAGTATTTT,CSAGFRDSISTIGADTQYF,-,TRBD1,TRBV20-1,19,TRBJ2-3
TGTGCCACCAGTGATCCCCGCCGGGGGTTGGTAAATGGCTACACCTTC,CATSDPRRGLVNGYTF,few,-,TRBV24-1,16,TRBJ1-2
TGTGCCAGCAGTTTATCCCGTGCAGGGGACGAGCAGTACTTC,CASSLSRAGDEQYF,many,-,TRBV27,14,TRBJ2-7
TGTGCCAGCGTGGCGGGGGAGGGGGCCTACAATGAGCAGTTCTTC,CASVAGEGAYNEQFF,-,-,TRBV7-8,15,TRBJ2-1
TGTGCCAGCAGCTTAGGCGGACAGGGGGCTCGCGATGAGCAGTTCTTC,CASSLGGQGARDEQFF,few,TRBD1,TRBV7-8,16,TRBJ2-1
TGTGCCAGCAGCTTACCCAGGGGGGCCCCTAACTATGGCTACACCTTC,CASSLPRGAPNYGYTF,many,TRBD1,TRBV7-8,16,TRBJ1-2
TGTGCCAGCAGCCTGGACCTGAATTTGGAAAAACTGTTTTTT,CASSLDLNLEKLFF,few,-,TRBV6-1,14,TRBJ1-4
TGTGCCAGCAGTATAAGACAGGAGATTAATGAAAAACTGTTTTTT,CASSIRQEINEKLFF,few,-,TRBV27,15,TRBJ1-4
TGTGCCAGCATTCATAGGGGGGGCTACACCTTC,CASIHRGGYTF,-,-,TRBV28,11,TRBJ1-2
TGTGCCAGCAGTCAGGGACAGCTAGTTGGGCATACAAATGAGCAGTTCTTC,CASSQGQLVGHTNEQFF,-,TRBD1,TRBV12-3/TRBV12-4,17,TRBJ2-1
TGTGCCAGCACCTTAAAGACAGGGCGGTTCAATGAGCAGTTCTTC,CASTLKTGRFNEQFF,many,TRBD1,TRBV28,15,TRBJ2-1
TGTGCCAGTCTTAGAAGAACCGGGACAGTTAACTATGGCTACACCTTC,CASLRRTGTVNYGYTF,few,TRBD1,TRBV2,16,TRBJ1-2
TGTGCCAGTAGCCCCTCGGGGGCGTATGGCTACACCTTC,CASSPSGAYGYTF,few,-,TRBV19,13,TRBJ1-2
TGTGCCACCCAGGACAGGGCCAGCTCCTACGAGCAGTACTTC,CATQDRASSYEQYF,many,TRBD1,TRBV5-4,14,TRBJ2-7
TGTGCCAGCAGCCCCTGGCAGGGGGCCGCTGAAGCTTTCTTT,CASSPWQGAAEAFF,few,TRBD1,TRBV6-1,14,TRBJ1-1
TGTGCCAGCAGCTTGGAGTCTGACAGCTACAATGAGCAGTTCTTC,CASSLESDSYNEQFF,few,-,TRBV5-4,15,TRBJ2-1
TGTGCCAGTAGTGTCTACTATGGCTACACCTTC,CASSVYYGYTF,once,-,TRBV19,11,TRBJ1-2
TGTGCCAGCAGCCTCAGGGCTACCTCTGGAAACACCATATATTTT,CASSLRATSGNTIYF,few,-,TRBV2,15,TRBJ1-3
TGTGCCAGCAGTCTGACATCTGAGGGGACTGAAGCTTTCTTT,CASSLTSEGTEAFF,-,-,TRBV12-3/TRBV12-4,14,TRBJ1-1
TGTGCCAGCGCCGTTGCTGGGGTCTACGAGCAGTACTTC,CASAVAGVYEQYF,-,-,TRBV6-8,13,TRBJ2-7
TGCGCCAGCAGCCAAGTCTTCCAAGGGGTGAATGAGCAGTTCTTC,CASSQVFQGVNEQFF,many,-,TRBV4-1,15,TRBJ2-1
TGTGCCAGCAGTTACGCGCCGGGACGACCGAACACTGAAGCTTTCTTT,CASSYAPGRPNTEAFF,many,-,TRBV6-5,16,TRBJ1-1
TGTGCCAGCAGCGTCGGACAGGGGACCTACGAGCAGTACTTC,CASSVGQGTYEQYF,-,TRBD1,TRBV9,14,TRBJ2-7
TGTGCCAGCAGCCCGGCGGGATACAATGAGCAGTTCTTC,CASSPAGYNEQFF,many,-,TRBV7-7,13,TRBJ2-1
TGTGCCAGCAGCCGTATGGGGGTCTCTGGAAACACCATATATTTT,CASSRMGVSGNTIYF,few,-,TRBV7-8,15,TRBJ1-3
TGTGCCAGCAGCCCCCCGTACAGGGCTGAAGCTTTCTTT,CASSPPYRAEAFF,few,-,TRBV5-6,13,TRBJ1-1
TGTGCCAGCAGCCTTCCAGACTGGATGAACACTGAAGCTTTCTTT,CASSLPDWMNTEAFF,-,-,TRBV5-5,15,TRBJ1-1
TGTGCCAGCAGCTTCACATGGCGGGGGGCTGAGCAGTTCTTC,CASSFTWRGAEQFF,-,TRBD2,TRBV5-5,14,TRBJ2-1
TGTGCCAGCAGCCCATTTAGGACAGGACCCACCTACAATGAGCAGTTCTTC,CASSPFRTGPTYNEQFF,-,TRBD1,TRBV7-2,17,TRBJ2-1
TGCAGTGCTAGCCTTAGACAGAACACTGAAGCTTTCTTT,CSASLRQNTEAFF,-,-,TRBV20-1,13,TRBJ1-1
TGTGCCAGCAGCTCCCCTGTCGGCGAAGAGACCCAGTACTTC,CASSSPVGEETQYF,many,-,TRBV7-9,14,TRBJ2-5
TGTGCCAGCAGCCAAGATCTTCCTCCAGAGCCCTACGAGCAGTACTTC,CASSQDLPPEPYEQYF,-,-,TRBV14,16,TRBJ2-7
TGTGCCAGCAGCGCCCCGGGGGAGCCGGGTGAAAAACTGTTTTTT,CASSAPGEPGEKLFF,-,-,TRBV5-6,15,TRBJ1-4
TGTGCCAGCAGCTTGGGGACAGGGACGAAAAAACTGTTTTTT,CASSLGTGTKKLFF,many,TRBD1,TRBV7-9,14,TRBJ1-4
TGTGCCAGTACCGACAGATATAATTCACCCCTCCACTTT,CASTDRYNSPLHF,few,-,TRBV19,13,TRBJ1-6
TGTGCCAGTAGTATGGAAGGGGAGAATCAGCCCCAGCATTTT,CASSMEGENQPQHF,few,-,TRBV19,14,TRBJ1-5
TGTGCCAGCAGTCCCTTACAGGTGGGCACAGATACGCAGTATTTT,CASSPLQVGTDTQYF,-,-,TRBV27,15,TRBJ2-3
TGTGCCAGCCAGCCTAGCGGGGGCAATGAGCAGTTCTTC,CASQPSGGNEQFF,-,TRBD2,TRBV11-2,13,TRBJ2-1